Below are 29 T cell receptor beta chains sequenced from a single sample in a study of T cell responses to AZD1222 COVID-19 vaccine. Using immunoSEQ multiplex PCR, the repertoire was profiled, and TCRdb retains in-frame clones only, with some absent. The table lists 150,000 to 200,000 clones, 85% to 90% of them singletons. The sample was peripheral blood, taken 28 days after the second AZD1222 dose. Receptors originate from an adult who received the AZD1222 COVID-19 vaccine.

The V gene is TRBV5-5, the J gene TRBJ1-6; D not resolved. This CDR3 is 13 amino acids long. Per germline, CDR1 SGHKS and CDR2 YYEKEE (reference sequence). The V end lost 2 bases, the J end lost 8 bases, and 8 bases lay between the germline ends. CDR3 DNA: TGTGCCAGCAGCTTCACCAGAGATTCACCCCTCCACTTT. Protein product: CASSFTRDSPLHF.

The chain employs TRBV30 and TRBJ2-2; D unclear. This CDR3 spans 13 amino acids. Trimming took off 2 bases at V and 0 bases at J, with 4 bases between the two ends. Germline V lookup: CDR1 GTSNPN, CDR2 SVGIG (reference sequence). CDR3 coding DNA: TGTGCCTGGAGTAGACCGAACACCGGGGAGCTGTTTTTT. Protein: CAWSRPNTGELFF.

The chain links TRBV28 to TRBJ2-7; no reliable D call. This CDR3 has 14 residues. Trimming took 8 bases from V and 3 from J, leaving 17 bases between them. Germline CDR1 and CDR2: MDHEN and SYDVKM. The CDR3 DNA reads TGTGCCAGCCTTTCCGGTTCTCTGGACTACGAGCAGTACTTC. It yields the protein CASLSGSLDYEQYF.

This clone is a singleton in its sample. The chain recombines TRBV7-2 with TRBJ2-7; 9 bases agree with TRBD1. V trimming: 5 bases; J trimming: 4 bases; junction bases outside the gene matches: 12. This CDR3 region has 16 residues. Germline V gene data show CDR1 as SGHTA and CDR2 as FQGNSA. CDR3 coding DNA: TGTGCCAGCAGCCCAGGCGCCCGGACAGGGGTTTACGAGCAGTACTTC. Amino acid sequence: CASSPGARTGVYEQYF.

Comment on this clone: Other nucleotide sequences from this sample produce the same CDR3. The chain combines TRBV9 with TRBJ2-3; D gene unclear. Germline lookup yields CDR1 SGDLS and CDR2 YYNGEE. The V end lost 0 bases, the J end lost 4 bases, and 9 bases lay between the germline ends. The CDR3 has 14 residues. CDR3 residues: CASSVGVGSDTQYF. The DNA of the CDR3 is TGTGCCAGCAGCGTAGGTGTAGGGTCAGATACGCAGTATTTT.

This chain connects TRBV19 to TRBJ2-3; no definite D call. The length of the CDR3 is 14 residues. Looked up from germline, CDR1 is LNHDA and CDR2 is SQIVND (reference sequence). Trimming shortened V by 3 bases and J by 1 base, and 8 bases separated the two germline ends. The CDR3 is CASSIQTRTDTQYF. CDR3 in DNA: TGTGCCAGTAGTATCCAGACACGCACAGATACGCAGTATTTT.

The chain has TRBV18 and TRBJ1-4; 10 bases match TRBD1. V shed 6 bases and J 7 bases; nucleotides not matched to a gene: 2. This CDR3 comprises 13 residues. Looked up from germline, CDR1 is KGHSH and CDR2 is LQKENI. CDR3 nucleotides: TGTGCCAGCTCGGACAGGGGGTTTGAAAAACTGTTTTTT. As protein: CASSDRGFEKLFF. The full variable domain, in which reference TRBV18 and TRBJ1-4 provide the parts outside the CDR3, is NAGVMQNPRHLVRRRGQEARLRCSPMKGHSHVYWYRQLPEEGLKFMVYLQKENIIDESGMPKERFSAEFPKEGPSILRIQQVVRGDSAAYFCASSDRGFEKLFFGSGTQLSVL.

With regard to this clone: The CDR3 end shows no conserved phenylalanine or tryptophan, and so a read error is likely. No DNA is shown, since the ends of the CDR3 on it are uncertain; the CDR3 is the one TCRdb lists. This chain joins TRBV3-1 (or the pseudogene TRBV3-2) and TRBJ2-7; the table's D call, TRBD2, has no DNA check behind it. Germline lookup yields CDR1 LGHDT and CDR2 YNNKEL (reference sequence). The CDR3 numbers 13 amino acids, ends counted. The CDR3 protein is CASSQPGGTSAFL.

This chain links TRBV7-2 with TRBJ2-1; tentatively, D is TRBD1 or TRBD2 (5 bases each). Germline V CDR1 and CDR2: SGHTA, FQGNSA. V shed 3 bases and J shed 7 bases, with 19 bases lying between them. CDR3 length equals 16 residues. The CDR3 nucleotides read TGTGCCAGCAGCTTGAGGGGTCGCGGCGGCCAAAATGAGCAGTTCTTC. As protein: CASSLRGRGGQNEQFF.

A single count supports this clone. The DNA is left out, because the CDR3 cannot be placed on it with certainty; the CDR3 is given as TCRdb lists it. The chain carries TRBV5-1 and TRBJ1-2. The CDR3 contains 16 residues when both ends are counted. Germline V lookup: CDR1 SGHRS, CDR2 YFSETQ. CDR3: CASTLHFASPNYGYTF.

J is TRBJ2-2 and V is TRBV6-5; tentative D call: TRBD1 (5 bases). This CDR3 comprises 16 residues. Germline V lookup: CDR1 MNHEY, CDR2 SVGAGI. Trimming shortened V by 2 bases and J by 6 bases, and 16 bases separated the two germline ends. Written as DNA, the CDR3 is TGTGCCAGCAGTTACGTCCCAGGTCAAGGGGCCGGGGAGCTGTTTTTT. This codes for CASSYVPGQGAGELFF.

The chain joins TRBV27 to TRBJ1-4, with 9 bases that match TRBD1. Germline CDR1 and CDR2: MNHEY and SMNVEV (reference sequence). CDR3 length equals 15 residues. V shed 3 bases, J shed 8 bases, and the junction held 7 bases outside the gene matches. The CDR3 spells CASSFRQGGGEKLFF. CDR3 bases: TGTGCCAGCAGTTTCCGACAGGGGGGCGGCGAAAAACTGTTTTTT.

This clone has just a few counts. V usage is TRBV14 and J usage is TRBJ2-7; a weak D match, TRBD2 (6 bases). V lost 1 base and J lost 4, with 14 bases in between. Germline-derived CDR1 and CDR2 are SGHDN and FVKESK. The length of the CDR3 is 15 residues. CDR3: CASSQVVGGAYEQYF. CDR3 DNA: TGTGCCAGCAGCCAAGTGGTAGGAGGGGCGTACGAGCAGTACTTC.

The V and J genes are TRBV30 and TRBJ2-4, with D perhaps given as TRBD1 or TRBD2 (5 bases each). CDR3 length: 16 amino acids. V lost 0 bases and J 1 base, leaving 13 bases between the germline ends. Germline CDR1 and CDR2: GTSNPN and SVGIG (reference sequence). The CDR3 sequence: CAWSVPGRGAKNIQYF. The CDR3 DNA reads as TGTGCCTGGAGTGTACCGGGGCGCGGGGCCAAAAACATTCAGTACTTC.

The count of this clone is one. V usage is TRBV5-1 and J usage is TRBJ2-4, with 7 positions matching TRBD1. This CDR3 is 15 amino acids long. J was trimmed by 5 bases and V by 3 bases; bases with no gene match: 8. The V gene's germline CDR1 is SGHRS and CDR2 YFSETQ. The CDR3 here is CASSSTGAPENIQYF. CDR3 DNA sequence: TGCGCCAGCAGCTCCACAGGGGCGCCCGAAAACATTCAGTACTTC. The full variable domain, completed using reference TRBV5-1 and TRBJ2-4, is KAGVTQTPRYLIKTRGQQVTLSCSPISGHRSVSWYQQTPGQGLQFLFEYFSETQRNKGNFPGRFSGRQFSNSRSEMNVSTLELGDSALYLCASSSTGAPENIQYFGAGTRLSVL.

The chain employs TRBV27 and TRBJ2-6; a weak D match, TRBD1 (6 bases). V was pared by 6 bases and J by 0 bases, with 12 bases between. Germline V gene sequence: CDR1 MNHEY, CDR2 SMNVEV (reference sequence). This CDR3 spans 16 amino acids. This CDR3 reads CASRRQDRSGANVLTF. The CDR3 DNA is TGTGCCAGCAGACGACAGGACCGCTCTGGGGCCAACGTCCTGACTTTC. Complete variable domain (other parts from reference TRBV27 and TRBJ2-6): EAQVTQNPRYLITVTGKKLTVTCSQNMNHEYMSWYRQDPGLGLRQIYYSMNVEVTDKGDVPEGYKVSRKEKRNFPLILESPSPNQTSLYFCASRRQDRSGANVLTFGAGSRLTVL.

This clone was seen just once. The chain joins TRBV29-1 to TRBJ1-3; D is perhaps TRBD1 (6 bases). V dropped 2 bases and J dropped 0 bases, with 11 bases sitting between them. The germline gives CDR1 SQVTM, CDR2 ANQGSEA. The CDR3 loop spans 15 amino acids. CDR3 DNA: TGCAGCGTTGAAAAGGGGGGGATCTCTGGAAACACCATATATTTT. This sequence encodes CSVEKGGISGNTIYF.

V usage is TRBV4-3 and J usage is TRBJ2-1; D is tentatively TRBD1 or TRBD2 (7 bases each). The CDR3 consists of 12 residues. V lost 5 bases to trimming and J lost 10 bases, with 12 bases between them. Germline V gene sequence: CDR1 LGHNA, CDR2 YSLEER. The DNA for the CDR3 is TGCGCCAGCAGCTTTCAGGGGGGGGAGCAGTTCTTC. This codes for CASSFQGGEQFF.

The rearrangement joins TRBV2 to TRBJ2-1; D is unresolved. This CDR3 has 11 residues. V was cut by 4 bases and J by 8 bases, with 6 bases left in between. Germline V lookup: CDR1 SNHLY, CDR2 FYNNEI. In nucleotides, the CDR3 is TGTGCCAGCAGTGTTAGGGATGAGCAGTTCTTC. Translating gives CASSVRDEQFF.

This sequence joins TRBV18 and TRBJ1-1, with D tentatively TRBD1 (6 bases). The V gene lost 3 bases and the J gene lost 6 bases, with 8 bases spanning the gap. CDR1 and CDR2 from the germline V gene are KGHSH and LQKENI. The CDR3 consists of 12 residues. Here the CDR3 DNA reads TGTGCCAGCTCACCCGGGACACCTGAAGCTTTCTTT. This translates into CASSPGTPEAFF.

J is TRBJ2-3 and V is TRBV7-3, with 10 nucleotides matching TRBD1. Germline trimming cut 5 bases from V and 2 bases from J; bases unmatched to any gene: 4. This CDR3 is 15 amino acids long. The germline V gene encodes CDR1 SGHTA and CDR2 FQGTGA. This CDR3 reads CASSTGTGVTDTQYF. CDR3 DNA: TGTGCCAGCAGCACGGGGACAGGGGTCACAGATACGCAGTATTTT. Based on the CDR3 plus reference TRBV7-3 and TRBJ2-3, the full variable domain is GAGVSQTPSNKVTEKGKYVELRCDPISGHTALYWYRQSLGQGPEFLIYFQGTGAADDSGLPNDRFFAVRPEGSVSTLKIQRTERGDSAVYLCASSTGTGVTDTQYFGPGTRLTVL.

The V and J genes are TRBV5-1 and TRBJ2-7; 7 bases match TRBD1. The V gene's germline CDR1 is SGHRS and CDR2 YFSETQ. With V trimmed by 1 base and J by 7 bases, 8 bases remained unmatched. The CDR3 totals 14 residues. CDR3 protein: CASSLFEGALEQYF. Written as DNA, the CDR3 is TGCGCCAGCAGCTTGTTCGAGGGGGCGCTTGAGCAGTACTTC.

The chain combines TRBV11-2 with TRBJ2-2; D might be TRBD2 (5 bases). The CDR3 has 14 amino acids. Germline-derived CDR1 and CDR2 are SGHAT and FQNNGV. V lost 1 base and J lost 7, with 10 bases in between. DNA for the CDR3: TGTGCCAGCAGCTTAGTGTCGAGGGTCGGGGAGCTGTTTTTT. This translates into CASSLVSRVGELFF.

The chain employs TRBV4-2 and TRBJ2-2; D uncertain. Trimming removed 0 bases at V and 1 base at J, with 6 bases between. The germline CDR1 and CDR2 sequences are LGHNA and YNFKEQ. The CDR3 has 15 residues. CDR3 in DNA: TGTGCCAGCAGCCAAGAAGCGATGAACACCGGGGAGCTGTTTTTT. It encodes CASSQEAMNTGELFF.

The V gene is TRBV19, the J gene TRBJ2-2; 9 bases align to TRBD1. The J segment lost 5 bases and the V segment lost 6 bases, leaving 7 bases of the junction unmatched. The germline CDR1 and CDR2 sequences are LNHDA and SQIVND (reference sequence). This CDR3 region has 15 residues. The CDR3 is CASRVGTGRTGELFF. CDR3 DNA: TGTGCCAGTAGGGTTGGGACAGGGCGGACCGGGGAGCTGTTTTTT.

The chain recombines TRBV5-4 with TRBJ2-7; 9 bases line up with TRBD2. CDR3 length equals 16 residues. The V segment lost 3 bases and the J segment 2 bases; nucleotides outside the gene matches: 9. The germline gives CDR1 SGHNT, CDR2 YYREEE (reference sequence). The CDR3 loop is CASSSSYSGRPYEQYF. In DNA, the CDR3 is TGTGCCAGCAGCTCCTCTTATAGCGGGAGACCCTACGAGCAGTACTTC.

The rearrangement uses TRBV5-1 and TRBJ1-2, with TRBD1 matching 7 bases. CDR1 SGHRS and CDR2 YFSETQ come from the germline V gene. After removal of 4 bases from V and 8 bases from J, the junction contained 11 bases not matched to a gene. CDR3 length: 14 amino acids. The CDR3 loop reads CASSRGQAQEGYTF. The CDR3 DNA is TGCGCCAGCAGCCGTGGACAGGCCCAAGAGGGCTACACCTTC.

The V call is TRBV28, the J call TRBJ1-5, with D possibly matching TRBD1 (5 bases). Germline CDR1 reads MDHEN; CDR2 reads SYDVKM. This CDR3 is 16 amino acids long. Trimming cost V 5 bases and J 0 bases, with 14 bases left between them. The DNA of the CDR3 is TGTGCCAGCAGTATTCGGGGACCCTATAGCAATCAGCCCCAGCATTTT. Protein sequence: CASSIRGPYSNQPQHF.

DNA for the CDR3: TGTGCCAGCTCATCCGAAATCAATCAGCCCCAGCATTTT. Protein sequence: CASSSEINQPQHF. The gene calls are TRBV18 and TRBJ1-5; D not certain. The V end was cut by 5 bases, the J end by 3 bases, with 8 bases between. Germline V gene lookup returns CDR1 KGHSH and CDR2 LQKENI. The CDR3 extends over 13 amino acids. Using reference TRBV18 and TRBJ1-5 for the parts outside the CDR3, the full variable domain is NAGVMQNPRHLVRRRGQEARLRCSPMKGHSHVYWYRQLPEEGLKFMVYLQKENIIDESGMPKERFSAEFPKEGPSILRIQQVVRGDSAAYFCASSSEINQPQHFGDGTRLSIL.